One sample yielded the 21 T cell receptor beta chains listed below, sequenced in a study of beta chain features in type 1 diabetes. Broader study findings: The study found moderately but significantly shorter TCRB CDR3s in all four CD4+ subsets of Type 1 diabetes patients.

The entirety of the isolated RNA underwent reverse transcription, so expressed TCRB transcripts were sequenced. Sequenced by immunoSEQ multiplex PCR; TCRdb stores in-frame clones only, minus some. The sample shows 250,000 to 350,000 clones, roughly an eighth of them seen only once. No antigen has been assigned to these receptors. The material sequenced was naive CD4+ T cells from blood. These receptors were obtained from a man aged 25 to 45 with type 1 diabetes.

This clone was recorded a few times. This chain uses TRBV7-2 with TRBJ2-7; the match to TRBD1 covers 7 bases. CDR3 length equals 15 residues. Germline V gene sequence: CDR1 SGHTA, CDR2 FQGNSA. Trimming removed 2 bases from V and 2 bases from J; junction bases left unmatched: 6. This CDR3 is CASSLTGQDPYEQYF. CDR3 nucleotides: TGTGCCAGCAGCTTAACCGGACAGGACCCCTACGAGCAGTACTTC.

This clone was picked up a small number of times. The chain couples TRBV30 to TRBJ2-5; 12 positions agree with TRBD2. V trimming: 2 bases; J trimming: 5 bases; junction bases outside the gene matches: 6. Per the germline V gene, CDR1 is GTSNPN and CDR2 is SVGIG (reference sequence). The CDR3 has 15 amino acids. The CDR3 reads CAWSIGLAGLETQYF. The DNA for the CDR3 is TGTGCCTGGAGTATCGGACTAGCGGGATTGGAGACCCAGTACTTC.

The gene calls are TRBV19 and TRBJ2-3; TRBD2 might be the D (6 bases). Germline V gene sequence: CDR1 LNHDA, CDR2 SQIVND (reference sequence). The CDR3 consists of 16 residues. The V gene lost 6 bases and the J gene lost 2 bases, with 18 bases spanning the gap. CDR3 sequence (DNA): TGTGCCAGTAGCCGAACACCCGGGAGCTCCACAGATACGCAGTATTTT. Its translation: CASSRTPGSSTDTQYF.

The CDR3 DNA follows: TGTGCCAGTAGTGTGTTGACAGGGATGTTCTACAATGAGCAGTTCTTC. It translates to CASSVLTGMFYNEQFF. V usage is TRBV19 and J usage is TRBJ2-1, with TRBD1 matching over 7 bases. Germline-derived CDR1 and CDR2 are LNHDA and SQIVND (reference sequence). V gave up 5 bases and J gave up 3 bases; unmatched junction bases: 10. The CDR3 length is 16 residues.

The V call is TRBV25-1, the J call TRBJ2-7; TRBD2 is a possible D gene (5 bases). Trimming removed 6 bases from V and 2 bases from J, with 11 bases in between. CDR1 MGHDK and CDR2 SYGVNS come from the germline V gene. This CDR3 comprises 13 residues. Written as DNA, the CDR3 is TGTGCCAGCAGCCTAGCCGTTCCCTACGAGCAGTACTTC. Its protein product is CASSLAVPYEQYF.

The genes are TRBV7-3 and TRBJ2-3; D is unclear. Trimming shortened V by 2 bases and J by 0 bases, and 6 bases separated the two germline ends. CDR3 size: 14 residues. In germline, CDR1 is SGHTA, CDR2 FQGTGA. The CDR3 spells CASSLFQSTDTQYF. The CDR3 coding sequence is TGTGCCAGCAGCTTATTCCAGAGCACAGATACGCAGTATTTT.

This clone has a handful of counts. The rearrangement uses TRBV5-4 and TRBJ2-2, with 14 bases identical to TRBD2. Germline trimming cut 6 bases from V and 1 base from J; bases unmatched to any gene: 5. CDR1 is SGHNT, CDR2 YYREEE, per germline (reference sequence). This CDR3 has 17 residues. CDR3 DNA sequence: TGTGCCAGCAAGGGGACTAGCGGGGGCCTGAACACCGGGGAGCTGTTTTTT. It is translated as CASKGTSGGLNTGELFF.

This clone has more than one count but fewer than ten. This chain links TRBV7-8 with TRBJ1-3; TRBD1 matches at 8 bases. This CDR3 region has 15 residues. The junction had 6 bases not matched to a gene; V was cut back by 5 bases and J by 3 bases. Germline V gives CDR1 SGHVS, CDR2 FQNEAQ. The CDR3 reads CASSPDRVFGNTIYF. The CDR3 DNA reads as TGTGCCAGCAGCCCGGACAGGGTTTTTGGAAACACCATATATTTT.

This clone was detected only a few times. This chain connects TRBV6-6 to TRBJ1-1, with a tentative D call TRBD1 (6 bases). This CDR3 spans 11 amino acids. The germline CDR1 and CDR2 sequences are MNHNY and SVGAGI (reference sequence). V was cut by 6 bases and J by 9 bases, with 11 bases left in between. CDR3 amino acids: CASSLRDKAFF. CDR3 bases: TGTGCCAGCAGCCTCCGGGACAAAGCTTTCTTT.

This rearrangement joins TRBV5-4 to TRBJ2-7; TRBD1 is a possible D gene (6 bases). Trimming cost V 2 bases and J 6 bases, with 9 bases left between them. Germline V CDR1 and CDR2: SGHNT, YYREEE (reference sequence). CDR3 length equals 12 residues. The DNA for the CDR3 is TGTGCCAGCAGCTTTGGACAGCGCGAGCAGTACTTC. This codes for CASSFGQREQYF.

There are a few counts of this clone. CDR3 region: CASSRKRGRETQYF. As DNA, the CDR3 is TGTGCCAGCTCACGTAAAAGAGGGAGAGAGACCCAGTACTTC. V gene TRBV18 combines with J gene TRBJ2-5; D perhaps matches TRBD2 (5 bases). From germline, CDR1 is KGHSH and CDR2 LQKENI. The CDR3 spans 14 residues. Trimming took 4 bases from V and 4 from J, leaving 13 bases between them.

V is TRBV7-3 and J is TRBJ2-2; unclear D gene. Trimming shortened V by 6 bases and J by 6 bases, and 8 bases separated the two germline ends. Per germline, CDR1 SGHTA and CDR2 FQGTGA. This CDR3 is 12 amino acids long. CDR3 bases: TGTGCCAGCAGGGCGAGCGCCGGGGAGCTGTTTTTT. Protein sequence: CASRASAGELFF.

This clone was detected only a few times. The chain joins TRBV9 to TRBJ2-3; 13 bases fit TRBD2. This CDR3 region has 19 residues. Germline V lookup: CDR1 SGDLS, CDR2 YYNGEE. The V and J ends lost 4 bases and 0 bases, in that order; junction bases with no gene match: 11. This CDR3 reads CASSPSTGLAGSSTDTQYF. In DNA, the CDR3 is TGTGCCAGCAGCCCTAGCACGGGACTAGCGGGATCTAGCACAGATACGCAGTATTTT.

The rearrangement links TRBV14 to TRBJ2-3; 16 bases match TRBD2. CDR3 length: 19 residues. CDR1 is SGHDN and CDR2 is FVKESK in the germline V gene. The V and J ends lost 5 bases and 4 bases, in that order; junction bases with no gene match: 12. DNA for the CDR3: TGTGCCAGCAGCGATCCCGGGACTAGCGGGAGGGCCAATGCAGATACGCAGTATTTT. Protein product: CASSDPGTSGRANADTQYF. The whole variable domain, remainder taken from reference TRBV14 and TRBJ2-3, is EAGVTQFPSHSVIEKGQTVTLRCDPISGHDNLYWYRRVMGKEIKFLLHFVKESKQDESGMPNNRFLAERTGGTYSTLKVQPAELEDSGVYFCASSDPGTSGRANADTQYFGPGTRLTVL.

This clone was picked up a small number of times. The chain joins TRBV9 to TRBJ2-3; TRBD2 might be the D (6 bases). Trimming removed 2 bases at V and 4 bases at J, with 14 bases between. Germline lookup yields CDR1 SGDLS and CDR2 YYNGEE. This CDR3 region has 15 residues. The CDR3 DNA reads TGTGCCAGCAGCGTCTCCGGGAGTAGAGCAGATACGCAGTATTTT. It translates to CASSVSGSRADTQYF.

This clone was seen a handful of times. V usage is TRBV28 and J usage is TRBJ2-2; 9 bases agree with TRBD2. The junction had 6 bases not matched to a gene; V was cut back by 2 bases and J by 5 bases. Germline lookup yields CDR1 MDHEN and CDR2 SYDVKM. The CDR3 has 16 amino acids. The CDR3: CASSLGGRAGTGELFF. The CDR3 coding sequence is TGTGCCAGCAGTTTAGGCGGGAGGGCCGGTACCGGGGAGCTGTTTTTT.

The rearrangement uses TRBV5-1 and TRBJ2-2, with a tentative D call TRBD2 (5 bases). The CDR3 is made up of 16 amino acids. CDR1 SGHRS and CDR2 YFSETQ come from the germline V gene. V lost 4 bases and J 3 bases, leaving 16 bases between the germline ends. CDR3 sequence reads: CASSLIGGMDTGELFF. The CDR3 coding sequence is TGCGCCAGCAGCCTCATTGGAGGAATGGACACCGGGGAGCTGTTTTTT. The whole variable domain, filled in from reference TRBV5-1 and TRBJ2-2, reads KAGVTQTPRYLIKTRGQQVTLSCSPISGHRSVSWYQQTPGQGLQFLFEYFSETQRNKGNFPGRFSGRQFSNSRSEMNVSTLELGDSALYLCASSLIGGMDTGELFFGEGSRLTVL.

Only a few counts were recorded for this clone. In nucleotides, the CDR3 is TGTGCCAGCACCCTCGGTGGGGCCAACGTCCTGACTTTC. It codes for CASTLGGANVLTF. The V and J genes are TRBV18 and TRBJ2-6; no firm D call. The germline gives CDR1 KGHSH, CDR2 LQKENI. CDR3 length: 13 residues. V gave up 8 bases and J gave up 3 bases, with 8 bases separating them.

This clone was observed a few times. CDR3 loop: CASSRTTDWTYNEQFF. In DNA, the CDR3 is TGTGCCAGCAGCCGGACTACCGACTGGACCTACAATGAGCAGTTCTTC. The gene calls are TRBV5-4 and TRBJ2-1; D is perhaps TRBD2 (6 bases). The V and J ends lost 4 bases and 2 bases respectively, with 16 bases between them. The CDR3 is 16 amino acids. From germline, CDR1 is SGHNT and CDR2 YYREEE (reference sequence).

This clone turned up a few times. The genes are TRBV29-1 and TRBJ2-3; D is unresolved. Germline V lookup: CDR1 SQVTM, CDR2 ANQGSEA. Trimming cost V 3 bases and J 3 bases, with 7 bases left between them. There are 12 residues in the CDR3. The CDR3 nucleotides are TGCAGCGTTGATCTAGGAACAGATACGCAGTATTTT. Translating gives CSVDLGTDTQYF.

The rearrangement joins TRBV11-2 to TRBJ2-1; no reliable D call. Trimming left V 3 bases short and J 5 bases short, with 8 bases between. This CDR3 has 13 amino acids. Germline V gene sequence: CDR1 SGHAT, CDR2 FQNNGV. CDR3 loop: CASSFSEDNEQFF. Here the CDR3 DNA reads TGTGCCAGCAGCTTTTCTGAGGACAATGAGCAGTTCTTC.